Sequencing of this TCR beta chain was carried out in a study of T cell responses to AZD1222 COVID-19 vaccine. This clone was picked up one time. Its antigen is undetermined. Study results and caveats: The number of AZD1222 recipients seropositive at baseline was only 6 or 7. There were repertoire samples only from the period after the peak T cell response.

The ends were cut back, 6 bases at V and 4 bases at J, with 13 bases in the middle. Germline lookup yields CDR1 KGHSH and CDR2 LQKENI. The CDR3 is 14 amino acids. Libraries were prepared by immunoSEQ multiplex PCR; TCRdb keeps only in-frame clonotypes and omits some of them. The sample yields around 130,000 clones, about 89% seen once. The V gene is TRBV18, the J gene TRBJ2-1; D is uncertain. The source is an adult who received the AZD1222 COVID-19 vaccine. This sample comprised peripheral blood, obtained 28 days after the second AZD1222 dose. CDR3 loop: CASSPGDTYNEQFF. CDR3 in DNA: TGTGCCAGCTCTCCTGGGGATACTTACAATGAGCAGTTCTTC.